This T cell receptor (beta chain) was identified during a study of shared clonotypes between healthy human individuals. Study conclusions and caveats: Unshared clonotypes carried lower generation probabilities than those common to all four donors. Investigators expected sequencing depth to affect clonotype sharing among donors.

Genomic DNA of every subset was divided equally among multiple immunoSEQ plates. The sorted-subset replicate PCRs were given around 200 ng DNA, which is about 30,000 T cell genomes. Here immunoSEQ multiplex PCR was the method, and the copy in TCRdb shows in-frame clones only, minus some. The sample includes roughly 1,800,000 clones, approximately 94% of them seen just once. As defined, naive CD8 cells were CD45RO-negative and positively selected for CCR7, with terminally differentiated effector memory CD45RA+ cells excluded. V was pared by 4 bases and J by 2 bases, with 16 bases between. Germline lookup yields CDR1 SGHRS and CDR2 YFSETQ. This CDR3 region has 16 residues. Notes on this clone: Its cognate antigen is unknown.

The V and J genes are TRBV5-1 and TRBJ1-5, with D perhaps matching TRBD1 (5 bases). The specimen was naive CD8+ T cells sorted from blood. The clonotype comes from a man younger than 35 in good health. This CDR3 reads CASSVNLDSRNQPQHF. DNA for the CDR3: TGCGCCAGCAGCGTAAACCTTGACAGTCGCAATCAGCCCCAGCATTTT.